This TCR beta chain was found in a study of cytomegalovirus exposure and HLA in healthy donors. Study results and limitations: While the bulk of TCR sequences proved rare, some public TCRs turned up in many donors. The study recorded about 160 TCR beta chains that were cytomegalovirus-associated. Through in vitro validation, a few CMV-associated chains were shown to be specific for CMV antigens.

CDR1 and CDR2 from the germline V gene are SGHDT and YYEEEE. CDR3 length equals 12 residues. V lost 2 bases to trimming and J lost 3 bases, with 6 bases between them. In regard to this clone: The target antigen is unknown.

The table came from immunoSEQ multiplex PCR; TCRdb's copy has only in-frame clones and leaves some out. This repertoire shows 150,000 to 200,000 clones, just under 90% found once; its top ten account for just over 4%. The source material was PBMCs. The chain combines TRBV5-6 with TRBJ2-7; D is unclear. This TCR came from a man between 18 and 29 years old in good health and CMV-seropositive. DNA of the CDR3: TGTGCCAGCAGCTTTACGGGCTACGAGCAGTACTTC. It specifies CASSFTGYEQYF.